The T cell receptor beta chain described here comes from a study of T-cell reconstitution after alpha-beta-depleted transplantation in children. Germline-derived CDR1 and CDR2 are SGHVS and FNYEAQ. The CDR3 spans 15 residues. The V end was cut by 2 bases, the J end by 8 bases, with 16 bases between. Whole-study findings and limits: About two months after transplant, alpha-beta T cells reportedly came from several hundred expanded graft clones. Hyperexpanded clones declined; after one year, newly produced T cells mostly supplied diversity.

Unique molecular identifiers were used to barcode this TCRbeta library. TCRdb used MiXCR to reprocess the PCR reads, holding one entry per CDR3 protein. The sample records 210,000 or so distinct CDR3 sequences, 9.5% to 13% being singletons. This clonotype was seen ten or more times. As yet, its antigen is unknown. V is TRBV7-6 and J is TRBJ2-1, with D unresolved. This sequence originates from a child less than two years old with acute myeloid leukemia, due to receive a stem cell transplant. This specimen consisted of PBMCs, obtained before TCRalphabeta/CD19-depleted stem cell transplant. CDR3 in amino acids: CASSLRLGYIDEQFF. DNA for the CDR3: TGTGCCAGCAGCTTACGCCTGGGGTATATAGATGAGCAGTTCTTC.